This T cell receptor beta chain was retrieved from a study of shared T cell receptors in the human thymus. The CDR3 has 15 amino acids. Germline V CDR1 and CDR2: SGHTA, FQGNSA. V was pared by 4 bases and J by 5 bases, with 3 bases of the junction left unmatched. Sequenced by immunoSEQ multiplex PCR; TCRdb stores in-frame clones only, minus some. The table records hundreds of thousands of clones, more than 75% of them present only once. This sample also belongs to another study, concerning human thymus T cells. This second study says: During corrective heart surgery, resections were taken, and the thymus tissue came from them.

Sequences were obtained from thymocytes. This sequence originates from a boy under two years old with a congenital heart defect. The genes are TRBV7-2 and TRBJ1-5; 12 bases line up with TRBD1. The CDR3 coding sequence is TGTGCCAGCAGCTCCGGGACAGGGGGCTATCAGCCCCAGCATTTT. Amino acids: CASSSGTGGYQPQHF.